The clone carrying this TCR beta chain showed up just a few times. Its specificity is unknown. Amplified TCR beta CDR3 regions came from RNA transcripts. HTBI primers were the set used in a first-round RT-PCR of the TCR CDR3. Each CDR3 protein gets one entry after TCRdb re-called the multiplex PCR reads with MiXCR. The repertoire consists of approximately 480,000 distinct CDR3 sequences, with around 20% occurring once and the leading ten covering more than 20%. This entry is derived from a study of T cells in Graves' hyperthyroidism and ophthalmopathy. General study findings and limits: The model forecast ophthalmopathy, anticipating it by a median approximately 6 months before onset.

CDR3 size: 15 residues. Trimming took off 6 bases at V and 5 bases at J, with 20 bases between the two ends. CDR1 KGHSH and CDR2 LQKENI come from the germline V gene. The V call is TRBV18, the J call TRBJ2-7; D is possibly TRBD2 (6 bases). Material: blood. The sequence was collected from a man aged 18-30 years with Graves' hyperthyroidism. The CDR3 sequence is CASSPIRSGGNEQYF. The CDR3 DNA reads as TGTGCCAGCTCCCCCATCCGGAGTGGAGGGAACGAGCAGTACTTC.